This entry features one TCR beta chain sequence. The table lists this clonotype with many counts. Its antigen is still unknown. No much larger clonotype is one base removed from it; base qualities were not supplied. This entry belongs to a study of early T cells in non-severe SARS-CoV-2 infection (dated by TCRdb to the early 2020s). Looking at the study overall: Bulk RNA from unsorted whole blood was used for TCR sequencing, so alpha and beta chains could not be paired.

The study at large found these results: VDJdb matching was skewed toward anti-spike CD8 responses and likely underestimated virus-specific expansions, missing private and CD4 specificities.

At the junction V is shortened by 2 bases and J by 0 bases, with 3 bases in between. From the cysteine through the phenylalanine, the CDR3 covers 13 amino acids. Of all the DNA, just the CDR3 is kept, 39 bases in frame from base 1. CDR1 and CDR2, looked up from the germline V gene, are SGDLS and YYNGEE. A case-control design nested within a healthcare worker cohort in London, UK, was used, with weekly nasopharyngeal swab PCR tests and blood sampling performed. Healthcare workers were enrolled in the week of the UK lockdown, from 23 to 31 March 2020, and were followed every week for up to roughly 15 weeks. The library was prepared using 5' RACE. The sample was run on a NextSeq 500. In the TCR library protocol, unique molecular identifiers were attached to individual cDNA molecules to correct for PCR bias and sequencing error. Both TCR alpha and beta chains were sequenced, and tight co-correlation was observed between alpha and beta sequence abundances in each sample. In the authors' own workflow: Decombinator V4 was used to perform V gene, J gene and CDR3 annotation of TCR sequences. TCRs were defined as expanded if a significant change between any two time points was detected under a Poisson model with p below 0.0001. TCR abundances were normalised to the total number of TCRs sequenced per sample and expressed as counts per million. TRAV1-2 paired with TRAJ12, TRAJ20 or TRAJ33 defined MAIT TCRs, while TRAV10 paired with TRAJ18 defined iNKT TCRs. VDJdb, accessed on 1 November 2021, was searched for TCRs annotated for CMV, EBV and SARS-CoV-2, and TCRs annotated for more than one antigen were excluded. In TCRdb, the public reads were trimmed at Q25 with fastp and aligned with MiXCR, with productive beta chains retained. Each entry merges the rows of one CDR3 protein and shows their most common DNA and genes. The V and J calls, along with clone size, are taken from TCRdb and not from the paper's own processing. The sample has tens of thousands of distinct CDR3 sequences on record, about 9.4% of them singletons. The ten top clones hold under 6% of the sample.

The sequencing sample was made of whole blood. The sequence was obtained from an adult who was a healthcare worker with PCR-confirmed SARS-CoV-2 infection or an uninfected control (not recorded which). The sequence is built from TRBV9 and TRBJ1-5, with no D gene named confidently. CDR3 loop: CASSVNSNQPQHF. The DNA sequence is TGTGCCAGCAGCGTTAATAGCAATCAGCCCCAGCATTTT.